This T cell receptor beta chain was recovered during a study of blood T cell repertoires in COVID-19. The CDR3 has 18 residues. The V segment lost 5 bases and the J segment 0 bases; nucleotides outside the gene matches: 16. Germline V gene lookup returns CDR1 SGHNT and CDR2 YENEEA. Study processing details: Reference gene primer amplification gave nucleated cell count estimates. Data came from immunoSEQ multiplex PCR; TCRdb stores just in-frame clones and leaves some out. V, J and clone size are those of that table, while D and trimming were read from the DNA. The sample holds just over 90,000 clones, 65% to 90% seen once.

Material for sequencing was peripheral blood. V is TRBV11-3 and J is TRBJ2-7, with TRBD1 identical over 7 bases. The source of this sequence is an elderly woman with acute or convalescent COVID-19. CDR3 sequence reads: CASSPRQGASHSSYEQYF. The CDR3 DNA reads TGTGCCAGCAGCCCCAGACAGGGAGCTTCGCACTCCTCCTACGAGCAGTACTTC.